These 2 T cell receptor beta chains came from one sample sequenced in a study of shared clonotypes between healthy human individuals. The data were produced by immunoSEQ multiplex PCR, yet TCRdb's version contains in-frame clones alone and is incomplete. The sample lists 2 million or so clones, 95% seen once, with about 0.13% in the top ten. The specimen was naive CD4+ T cells sorted from blood. Subset in this sample: CD45RA+ positively selected. Receptors were obtained from a young man in good health.

The rearrangement uses TRBV7-2 and TRBJ1-1; maybe TRBD1 (6 bases). Germline CDR1 is SGHTA and CDR2 is FQGNSA. V was cut by 5 bases and J by 4 bases, with 14 bases left in between. The CDR3 length is 14 residues. The CDR3 nucleotides read TGTGCCAGCAGCCTCGACGGGACAACCACTGAAGCTTTCTTT. Protein sequence: CASSLDGTTTEAFF.

The rearrangement uses TRBV5-1 and TRBJ1-1, with D uncertain. The CDR3 has 13 amino acids. V gave up 2 bases and J gave up 4 bases, with 9 bases separating them. Germline CDR1 is SGHRS and CDR2 is YFSETQ. CDR3 coding DNA: TGCGCCAGCAGCTTAAGGATCGGCACTGAAGCTTTCTTT. This gives the protein CASSLRIGTEAFF.